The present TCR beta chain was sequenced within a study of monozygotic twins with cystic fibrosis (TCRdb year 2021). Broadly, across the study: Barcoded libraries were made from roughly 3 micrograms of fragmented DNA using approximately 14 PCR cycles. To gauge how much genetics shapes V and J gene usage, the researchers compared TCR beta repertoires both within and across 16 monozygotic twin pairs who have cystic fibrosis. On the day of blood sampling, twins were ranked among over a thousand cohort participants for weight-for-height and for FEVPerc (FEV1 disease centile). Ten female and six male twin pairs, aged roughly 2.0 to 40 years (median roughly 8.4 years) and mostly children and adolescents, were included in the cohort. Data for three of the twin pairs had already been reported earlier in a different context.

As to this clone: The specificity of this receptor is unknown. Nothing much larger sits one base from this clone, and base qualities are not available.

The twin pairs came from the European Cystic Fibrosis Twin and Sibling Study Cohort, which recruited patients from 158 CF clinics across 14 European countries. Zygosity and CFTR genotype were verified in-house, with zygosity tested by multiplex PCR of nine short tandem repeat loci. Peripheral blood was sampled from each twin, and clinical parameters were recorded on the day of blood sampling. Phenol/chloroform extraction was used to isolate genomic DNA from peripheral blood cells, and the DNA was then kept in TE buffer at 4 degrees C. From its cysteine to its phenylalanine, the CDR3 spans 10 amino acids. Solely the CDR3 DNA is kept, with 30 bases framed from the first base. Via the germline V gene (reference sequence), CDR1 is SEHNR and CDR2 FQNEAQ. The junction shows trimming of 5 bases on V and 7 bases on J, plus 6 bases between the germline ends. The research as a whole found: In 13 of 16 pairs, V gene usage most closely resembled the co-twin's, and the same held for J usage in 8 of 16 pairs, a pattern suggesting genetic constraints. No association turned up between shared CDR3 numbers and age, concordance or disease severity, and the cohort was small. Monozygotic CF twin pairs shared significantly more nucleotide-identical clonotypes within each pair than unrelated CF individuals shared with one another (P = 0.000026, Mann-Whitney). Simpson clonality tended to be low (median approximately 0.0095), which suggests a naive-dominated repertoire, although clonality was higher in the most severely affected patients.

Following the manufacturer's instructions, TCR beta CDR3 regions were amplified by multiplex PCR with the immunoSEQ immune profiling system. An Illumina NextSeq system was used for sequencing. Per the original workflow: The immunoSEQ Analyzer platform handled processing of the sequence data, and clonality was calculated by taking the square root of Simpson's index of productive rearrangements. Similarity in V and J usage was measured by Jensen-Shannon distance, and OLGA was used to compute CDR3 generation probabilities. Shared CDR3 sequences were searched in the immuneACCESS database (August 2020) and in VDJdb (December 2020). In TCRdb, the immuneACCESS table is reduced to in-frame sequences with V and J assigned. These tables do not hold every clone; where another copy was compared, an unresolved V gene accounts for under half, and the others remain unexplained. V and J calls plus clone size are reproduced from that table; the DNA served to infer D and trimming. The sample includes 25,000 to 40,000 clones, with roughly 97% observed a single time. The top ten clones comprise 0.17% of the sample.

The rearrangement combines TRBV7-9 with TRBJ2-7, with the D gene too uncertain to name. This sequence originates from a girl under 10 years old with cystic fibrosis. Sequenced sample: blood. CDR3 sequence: CASSPGEQYF. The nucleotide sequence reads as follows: TGTGCCAGCAGCCCCGGGGAGCAGTACTTC.